This is a list of T cell receptor beta chains from one sample in a study of vaccination and CD4 T cells after COVID-19. What these receptors recognize is not known. A single record per CDR3 protein comes from TCRdb applying MiXCR to the PCR reads. This sample has approximately 11,000 distinct CDR3 sequences, with 41% found just once. The sample here was CD4+ T cells from blood, cultured in vitro, taken after SARS-CoV-2 vaccination. The receptors here all came from a human donor who had recovered from COVID-19. The CDR3 runs from the conserved cysteine through the conserved F or W. A D gene is named only where the DNA matches it firmly. Size is stated for part of the rows, as once, few or many counts, or as a class when the clone is expanded.

cdr3_aa,cdr3_nt,d_call,clone_size,v_call,j_call
CSAGQERLTDTQYF,TGCAGCGCCGGACAGGAAAGGTTAACAGATACGCAGTATTTT,TRBD1,NA,TRBV29-1,TRBJ2-3
CASSYLTGNGSPLHF,TGTGCCAGCAGCTACCTTACAGGGAATGGATCACCCCTCCACTTT,NA,few,TRBV11-2,TRBJ1-6
CASSSARADTQYF,TGTGCCAGCAGTTCTGCCCGGGCCGATACGCAGTATTTT,NA,NA,TRBV27,TRBJ2-3
CATAGGGGVKNIQYF,TGTGCCACAGCGGGGGGTGGGGGTGTCAAAAACATTCAGTACTTC,TRBD2,NA,TRBV7-2,TRBJ2-4
CASSLEPDTYEQYF,TGTGCCAGCAGCTTAGAACCGGACACCTACGAGCAGTACTTC,NA,few,TRBV7-6,TRBJ2-7
CASSLTPLRGRTGELFF,TGTGCCAGCAGTTTAACCCCCCTCAGGGGGAGGACCGGGGAGCTGTTTTTT,NA,NA,TRBV7-2,TRBJ2-2
CATSTTGLVYEQYF,TGTGCCACCAGCACGACAGGGTTAGTGTACGAGCAGTACTTC,TRBD1,once,TRBV15,TRBJ2-7
CASSPSLSIEAFF,TGTGCCAGCAGTCCCTCCTTGAGCATTGAAGCTTTCTTT,NA,NA,TRBV6-2/TRBV6-3,TRBJ1-1
CASSSPFVAGGPHEQYF,TGTGCCAGCAGTTCACCCTTCGTAGCGGGGGGGCCCCACGAGCAGTACTTC,TRBD2,NA,TRBV28,TRBJ2-7
CSATKNRNTNEQFF,TGCAGCGCCACCAAAAATCGGAACACCAATGAGCAGTTCTTC,NA,NA,TRBV29-1,TRBJ2-1
CASSMGGAAGYTF,TGTGCCAGTAGTATGGGGGGGGCGGCCGGCTACACCTTC,NA,NA,TRBV19,TRBJ1-2